This entry lists 23 T cell receptor beta chains sequenced from one sample in a study of T cell changes during pregnancy in multiple sclerosis. TCRdb's table, derived via immunoSEQ multiplex PCR, lists solely in-frame clones and lacks some. The data show about 83,000 clones, 90% to 95% seen once. Sequenced material: PBMCs, taken in the first trimester of pregnancy. Source of these receptors: a female donor in good health, serving as a control in a pregnancy study. Some clones in this sample may be carry-over from other donors' samples.

This sequence joins TRBV6-5 and TRBJ1-4; 9 nucleotides align to TRBD1. Germline assignment: CDR1 MNHEY and CDR2 SVGAGI. The V and J ends lost 2 bases and 7 bases, in that order; junction bases with no gene match: 5. This CDR3 spans 15 amino acids. Here the CDR3 reads CASSYMGQGGEKLFF. DNA of the CDR3: TGTGCCAGCAGTTACATGGGACAGGGCGGTGAAAAACTGTTTTTT.

The chain combines TRBV6-5 with TRBJ2-5; 10 nucleotides align to TRBD2. The J segment lost 5 bases and the V segment lost 2 bases, leaving 8 bases of the junction unmatched. From germline, CDR1 is MNHEY and CDR2 SVGAGI. The CDR3 loop spans 16 amino acids. CDR3 nucleotides: TGTGCCAGCAGTTACCTTCAGCGGGGGGGCGCTGAGACCCAGTACTTC. This encodes CASSYLQRGGAETQYF.

The V call is TRBV27, the J call TRBJ1-2; TRBD1 matches at 7 bases. Germline CDR1 MNHEY, CDR2 SMNVEV (reference sequence). The CDR3 runs 12 residues. J was trimmed by 7 bases and V by 7 bases; bases with no gene match: 6. CDR3 residues: CASTSGGGGYTF. Here the CDR3 DNA reads TGTGCCAGCACCTCAGGGGGTGGTGGCTACACCTTC.

The chain joins TRBV29-1 to TRBJ1-4; a possible D gene is TRBD1 (5 bases). This CDR3 region has 15 residues. Germline-derived CDR1 and CDR2 are SQVTM and ANQGSEA. V was cut by 0 bases and J by 2 bases, with 10 bases left in between. The CDR3, as DNA: TGCAGCGTTGAAGACGCAGGGAACACTAATGAAAAACTGTTTTTT. It encodes CSVEDAGNTNEKLFF.

The chain uses TRBV5-1 and TRBJ1-5; TRBD1 might be the D (5 bases). This CDR3 has 14 amino acids. Germline V gene lookup returns CDR1 SGHRS and CDR2 YFSETQ. Trimming cost V 0 bases and J 8 bases, with 12 bases left between them. CDR3 loop: CASSLGGVGEPQHF. CDR3 in DNA: TGCGCCAGCAGCTTGGGGGGGGTTGGGGAGCCCCAGCATTTT.

The chain employs TRBV7-3 and TRBJ2-2; 13 bases match TRBD2. CDR1 and CDR2 from the germline V gene are SGHTA and FQGTGA. V lost 3 bases and J lost 5; bases outside the gene matches: 6. This CDR3 has 17 amino acids. CDR3: CASSFGTSGIQTGELFF. The CDR3 DNA reads TGTGCCAGCAGCTTCGGGACTAGCGGGATTCAGACCGGGGAGCTGTTTTTT.

The CDR3 sequence: CASSTGQGSIYEQYF. The CDR3 DNA sequence: TGTGCCAGCAGTACTGGGCAGGGGAGCATCTACGAGCAGTACTTC. The chain links TRBV6-1 to TRBJ2-7; maybe TRBD1 (6 bases). The CDR3 loop spans 15 amino acids. The germline V gene has CDR1 MNHNS and CDR2 SASEGT. The ends were cut back, 5 bases at V and 3 bases at J, with 17 bases in the middle.

V and J are TRBV11-1 and TRBJ2-1, with D perhaps matching TRBD2 (6 bases). V lost 5 bases to trimming and J lost 9 bases, with 14 bases between them. Germline CDR1 and CDR2: SGHAT and FQDESV (reference sequence). The CDR3 contains 13 residues. This CDR3 reads CASSRGTLFEQFF. Written as DNA, the CDR3 is TGTGCCAGCAGCCGCGGGACCCTCTTTGAGCAGTTCTTC.

As concerns this clone: Other DNA sequences in the sample encode the same CDR3. This chain joins TRBV19 and TRBJ1-5, with TRBD1 identical over 7 bases. V was clipped by 3 bases and J by 1 base; unmatched bases: 3. The germline V gene has CDR1 LNHDA and CDR2 SQIVND (reference sequence). The CDR3 extends over 15 amino acids. CDR3: CASSITGESNQPQHF. CDR3 DNA sequence: TGTGCCAGTAGTATTACAGGGGAGAGCAATCAGCCCCAGCATTTT.

The chain uses TRBV6-5 and TRBJ2-7; D may be TRBD2 (7 bases). CDR3 length: 15 residues. Germline V gives CDR1 MNHEY, CDR2 SVGAGI. V was trimmed by 8 bases and J by 5 bases, leaving 22 bases between them. The CDR3 nucleotides are TGTGCCAGCCGGATAGGGGGGACTACCTTCCACGAGCAGTACTTC. Protein product: CASRIGGTTFHEQYF.

This clone was seen a single time. V gene TRBV5-1 combines with J gene TRBJ2-4; D is unclear. This CDR3 spans 13 amino acids. V dropped 0 bases and J dropped 3 bases, with 4 bases sitting between them. Germline CDR1 is SGHRS and CDR2 is YFSETQ. CDR3 amino acids: CASSLGGKNIQYF. The CDR3 DNA is TGCGCCAGCAGCTTGGGCGGCAAAAACATTCAGTACTTC.

In this sample, this clone turned up many times. The chain joins TRBV23-1 to TRBJ1-2, with D perhaps matching TRBD1 (6 bases). TRBV23-1 belongs to the ORF category, with a function that is uncertain. Trimming took 0 bases from V and 4 from J, leaving 6 bases between them. This CDR3 spans 13 amino acids. This CDR3 reads CASSQSGGYGYTF. In DNA, the CDR3 is TGCGCCAGCAGTCAATCAGGGGGCTATGGCTACACCTTC.

The chain has TRBV5-1 and TRBJ1-2, with D perhaps matching TRBD1 (5 bases). The germline CDR1 and CDR2 sequences are SGHRS and YFSETQ. This CDR3 has 15 residues. V was trimmed by 0 bases and J by 5 bases, leaving 14 bases between them. CDR3 in amino acids: CASSLGSFGGYGYTF. The CDR3 nucleotides are TGCGCCAGCAGCTTGGGCAGTTTCGGGGGTTATGGCTACACCTTC.

This clone came up a few times. CDR3 coding DNA: TGTGCCAGCAGCCAAGAGATCAGGGGGCACGAAACACCCCTCCACTTT. Amino acids: CASSQEIRGHETPLHF. The chain combines TRBV14 with TRBJ1-6; 8 bases match TRBD1. V was clipped by 0 bases and J by 11 bases; unmatched bases: 9. Germline V gene sequence: CDR1 SGHDN, CDR2 FVKESK. The CDR3 has 16 amino acids.

The CDR3, as DNA: TGCGCCAGCAGCTTGGGACAGCCTAACCAAGAGACCCAGTACTTC. Its protein product is CASSLGQPNQETQYF. The chain combines TRBV5-1 with TRBJ2-5, with D maybe TRBD1 (5 bases). This CDR3 comprises 15 residues. Trimming took 0 bases from V and 0 from J, leaving 9 bases between them. Germline CDR1 SGHRS, CDR2 YFSETQ.

The chain combines TRBV7-9 with TRBJ1-5, with a possible D match to TRBD1 (6 bases). The germline CDR1 and CDR2 sequences are SEHNR and FQNEAQ (reference sequence). V lost 4 bases to trimming and J lost 4 bases, with 8 bases between them. The CDR3 consists of 13 residues. This CDR3 is CASSSGTNQPQHF. The CDR3 DNA sequence: TGTGCCAGCAGCTCCGGGACAAATCAGCCCCAGCATTTT. Supplemented by reference TRBV7-9 and TRBJ1-5, the full variable domain reads DTGVSQNPRHKITKRGQNVTFRCDPISEHNRLYWYRQTLGQGPEFLTYFQNEAQLEKSRLLSDRFSAERPKGSFSTLEIQRTEQGDSAMYLCASSSGTNQPQHFGDGTRLSIL.

The genes are TRBV6-6 and TRBJ2-4; no reliable D call. With 3 bases removed from V and 9 bases from J, the gap between germline ends came to 6 bases. CDR3 length equals 11 residues. Germline CDR1 is MNHNY and CDR2 is SVGAGI (reference sequence). CDR3 nucleotide sequence: TGTGCCAGCAGTTATCGGTCCATTCAGTACTTC. Translation: CASSYRSIQYF.

This clone was seen only once. J is TRBJ2-7 and V is TRBV2; a possible D gene is TRBD1 (5 bases). The CDR3 contains 11 residues. Germline lookup yields CDR1 SNHLY and CDR2 FYNNEI. The V and J ends lost 11 bases and 4 bases respectively, with 12 bases between them. The CDR3 bases are TGTGCCGCCACGCAGGGATACGAGCAGTACTTC. Its translation: CAATQGYEQYF.

The chain couples TRBV7-3 to TRBJ2-1; TRBD2 matches at 10 bases. The junction had 2 bases not matched to a gene; V was cut back by 4 bases and J by 2 bases. Germline V gives CDR1 SGHTA, CDR2 FQGTGA. CDR3 length: 15 residues. The CDR3 sequence: CASSSSGSPYNEQFF. In DNA form, the CDR3 reads TGTGCCAGCAGCTCTAGCGGGAGTCCCTACAATGAGCAGTTCTTC.

This chain uses TRBV4-2 with TRBJ2-7; TRBD2 might be the D (6 bases). Germline V gene lookup returns CDR1 LGHNA and CDR2 YNFKEQ. The CDR3 runs 15 residues. Trimming pared 1 base from V and 5 bases from J, leaving 15 bases between. DNA of the CDR3: TGTGCCAGCAGCCAAGTAGCCGGGAGTAGCGACGAGCAGTACTTC. Protein product: CASSQVAGSSDEQYF.

The CDR3 bases are TGTGCCAGCAGGGGGCACAGCGAAACGGAGCAGTACTTC. Its protein is CASRGHSETEQYF. The J gene is TRBJ2-7, the V gene TRBV27; a weak D match, TRBD1 (5 bases). Germline values: CDR1 MNHEY, CDR2 SMNVEV (reference sequence). The CDR3 covers 13 residues. The V end was cut by 6 bases, the J end by 7 bases, with 16 bases between.

The chain links TRBV28 to TRBJ2-7; TRBD2 matches at 12 bases. The CDR3 covers 20 residues. CDR1 is MDHEN, CDR2 SYDVKM, per germline. V shed 5 bases and J 5 bases; nucleotides not matched to a gene: 22. CDR3 coding DNA: TGTGCCAGCAGTCGTTTCGACGGCTACCTAGCGGGAGGGGGGCGGAACGAGCAGTACTTC. It is translated as CASSRFDGYLAGGGRNEQYF. The whole variable domain, remainder taken from reference TRBV28 and TRBJ2-7, is DVKVTQSSRYLVKRTGEKVFLECVQDMDHENMFWYRQDPGLGLRLIYFSYDVKMKEKGDIPEGYSVSREKKERFSLILESASTNQTSMYLCASSRFDGYLAGGGRNEQYFGPGTRLTVT.

The chain uses TRBV7-6 and TRBJ1-1, with 7 nucleotides matching TRBD1. Germline V lookup: CDR1 SGHVS, CDR2 FNYEAQ. J was trimmed by 1 base and V by 5 bases; bases with no gene match: 7. The CDR3 length is 15 residues. The CDR3 DNA reads as TGTGCCAGCAGCGCCCGACAGGGTGGGAACACTGAAGCTTTCTTT. Its translation is CASSARQGGNTEAFF.